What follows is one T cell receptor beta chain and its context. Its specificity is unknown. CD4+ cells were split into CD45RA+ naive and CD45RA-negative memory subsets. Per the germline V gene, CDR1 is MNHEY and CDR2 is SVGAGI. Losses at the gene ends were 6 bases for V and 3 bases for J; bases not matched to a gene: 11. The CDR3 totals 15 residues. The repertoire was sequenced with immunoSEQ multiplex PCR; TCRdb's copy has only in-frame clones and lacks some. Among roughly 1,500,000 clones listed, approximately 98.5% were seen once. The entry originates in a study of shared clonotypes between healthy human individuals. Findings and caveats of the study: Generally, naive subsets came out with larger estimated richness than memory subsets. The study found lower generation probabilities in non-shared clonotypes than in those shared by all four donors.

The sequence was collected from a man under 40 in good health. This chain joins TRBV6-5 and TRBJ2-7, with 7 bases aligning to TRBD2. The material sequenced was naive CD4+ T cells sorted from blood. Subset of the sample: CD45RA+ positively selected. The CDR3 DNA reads TGTGCCAGCAGCCGCGGTGGACTAGTGGGCTACGAGCAGTACTTC. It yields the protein CASSRGGLVGYEQYF.